The rows below give T cell receptor beta chains drawn from one sample of a study of beta chain features in type 1 diabetes. Clones were sequenced by immunoSEQ multiplex PCR, and TCRdb holds only the in-frame ones, with some missing. The table lists 500,000 to 850,000 clones, over 12% of them singletons. The specimen sequenced was naive CD4+ T cells from blood. These receptors were obtained from a man younger than 35 with type 1 diabetes. Both conserved end residues are part of each CDR3. The order of the fields is D gene, V gene, J gene, clone size, CDR3 protein, CDR3 DNA. The D gene is left open where the match is weak. Only some rows state a clone size, as once, few, many or a class for expanded clones.

D: .; V: TRBV28; J: TRBJ2-4; size: few; CDR3: CASTRGDRRVQYF; DNA: TGTGCCAGCACACGGGGAGACAGGAGGGTTCAGTACTTC
D: TRBD1; V: TRBV7-2; J: TRBJ1-6; size: .; CDR3: CASSKTGGRLSDSSPLHF; DNA: TGTGCCAGCAGCAAGACAGGGGGCCGTCTGTCCGACAGTTCACCCCTCCACTTT
D: .; V: TRBV29-1; J: TRBJ1-5; size: .; CDR3: CSVKTTGFNQPQHF; DNA: TGCAGCGTTAAAACGACAGGCTTCAATCAGCCCCAGCATTTT
D: TRBD1; V: TRBV5-1; J: TRBJ1-5; size: .; CDR3: CASSPDRGGQPQHF; DNA: TGCGCCAGCAGCCCGGACAGGGGCGGTCAGCCCCAGCATTTT
D: TRBD2; V: TRBV7-2; J: TRBJ2-1; size: few; CDR3: CASSRRGDPYNEQFF; DNA: TGTGCCAGCAGCCGGCGGGGGGACCCCTACAATGAGCAGTTCTTC
D: .; V: TRBV7-9; J: TRBJ2-3; size: few; CDR3: CASSLSSTDTQYF; DNA: TGTGCCAGCAGCCTATCTAGCACAGATACGCAGTATTTT
D: .; V: TRBV29-1; J: TRBJ1-1; size: .; CDR3: CSVEDRGRNTEAFF; DNA: TGCAGCGTTGAAGATCGAGGGCGGAACACTGAAGCTTTCTTT
D: TRBD2; V: TRBV5-4; J: TRBJ2-1; size: .; CDR3: CASSLGGTSPGGEQFF; DNA: TGTGCCAGCAGCTTGGGGGGGACTAGCCCCGGTGGTGAGCAGTTCTTC
D: TRBD2; V: TRBV10-2; J: TRBJ2-3; size: few; CDR3: CASRMGREALSTDTQYF; DNA: TGCGCCAGCAGGATGGGGCGGGAGGCCCTAAGCACAGATACGCAGTATTTT
D: .; V: TRBV30; J: TRBJ1-5; size: few; CDR3: CAWGGRDNQPQHF; DNA: TGTGCCTGGGGGGGTAGGGACAATCAGCCCCAGCATTTT
D: TRBD2; V: TRBV2; J: TRBJ2-5; size: few; CDR3: CASIGPVGLAGAETQYF; DNA: TGTGCCAGCATCGGCCCTGTGGGGCTAGCGGGAGCAGAGACCCAGTACTTC
D: .; V: TRBV7-2; J: TRBJ2-5; size: .; CDR3: CASSLVTGMETQYF; DNA: TGTGCCAGCAGCTTAGTAACGGGGATGGAGACCCAGTACTTC
D: .; V: TRBV12-5; J: TRBJ2-1; size: .; CDR3: CASAFPPSGLRNNEQFF; DNA: TGTGCTAGTGCCTTCCCCCCGTCGGGCTTAAGAAACAATGAGCAGTTCTTC
D: TRBD1; V: TRBV30; J: TRBJ1-2; size: .; CDR3: CAWSVQWTGGGYTF; DNA: TGTGCCTGGAGTGTACAATGGACAGGCGGCGGCTACACCTTC
D: .; V: TRBV10-1; J: TRBJ2-7; size: .; CDR3: CASSEGTSIGQYF; DNA: TGCGCCAGCAGTGAGGGGACTTCAATAGGGCAGTACTTC
D: TRBD2; V: TRBV7-2; J: TRBJ2-3; size: .; CDR3: CASSSQERGGSTDTQYF; DNA: TGTGCCAGCAGCTCCCAGGAGCGGGGGGGCTCCACAGATACGCAGTATTTT
D: .; V: TRBV6-6; J: TRBJ2-5; size: .; CDR3: CASIMGNEETQYF; DNA: TGTGCCAGCATTATGGGAAATGAAGAGACCCAGTACTTC
D: .; V: TRBV30; J: TRBJ2-3; size: .; CDR3: CAWSLAVTDTQYF; DNA: TGTGCCTGGAGTTTGGCGGTCACGGATACGCAGTATTTT
D: TRBD2; V: TRBV11-3; J: TRBJ2-5; size: .; CDR3: CASSVSGGQETQYF; DNA: TGTGCCAGCAGCGTTAGCGGGGGCCAAGAGACCCAGTACTTC
D: .; V: TRBV7-9; J: TRBJ2-1; size: .; CDR3: CASSSVGDEQFF; DNA: TGTGCCAGCAGCTCAGTCGGGGATGAGCAGTTCTTC
D: .; V: TRBV15; J: TRBJ2-7; size: .; CDR3: CATGARTGTYEQYF; DNA: TGTGCCACCGGAGCTCGGACGGGGACCTACGAGCAGTACTTC
D: .; V: TRBV5-1; J: TRBJ2-7; size: .; CDR3: CASSLAGPYEQYF; DNA: TGCGCCAGCAGCTTGGCCGGGCCCTACGAGCAGTACTTC
D: TRBD1; V: TRBV30; J: TRBJ2-1; size: .; CDR3: CAWRTGGSSYNEQFF; DNA: TGTGCCTGGAGGACAGGGGGGAGCTCCTACAATGAGCAGTTCTTC
D: .; V: TRBV28; J: TRBJ1-1; size: few; CDR3: CASRGPNTEAFF; DNA: TGTGCCTCCAGGGGACCGAACACTGAAGCTTTCTTT
D: .; V: TRBV13; J: TRBJ2-7; size: .; CDR3: CASSRSYEQYF; DNA: TGTGCCAGCAGCCGCTCCTACGAGCAGTACTTC
D: .; V: TRBV29-1; J: TRBJ1-4; size: few; CDR3: CSVDPKTGADNGNEKLFF; DNA: TGCAGCGTTGACCCCAAGACAGGAGCAGACAATGGTAATGAAAAACTGTTTTTT
D: TRBD1; V: TRBV5-1; J: TRBJ1-5; size: few; CDR3: CASSLEGTGAGQPQHF; DNA: TGCGCCAGCAGCTTGGAGGGGACAGGGGCTGGTCAGCCCCAGCATTTT
D: .; V: TRBV9; J: TRBJ2-3; size: .; CDR3: CASSVAGHLSTDTQYF; DNA: TGTGCCAGCAGCGTAGCGGGACACCTTAGCACAGATACGCAGTATTTT
D: .; V: TRBV6-5; J: TRBJ2-1; size: few; CDR3: CASSRAVANEQFF; DNA: TGTGCCAGCAGTCGAGCAGTCGCCAATGAGCAGTTCTTC
D: TRBD1; V: TRBV5-6; J: TRBJ2-1; size: few; CDR3: CASSSRDRVSDEQFF; DNA: TGTGCCAGCAGCTCTCGGGACAGGGTTAGCGATGAGCAGTTCTTC
D: .; V: TRBV29-1; J: TRBJ2-5; size: few; CDR3: CSVAPPGRETQYF; DNA: TGCAGCGTTGCGCCCCCAGGGAGGGAGACCCAGTACTTC
D: .; V: TRBV18; J: TRBJ1-3; size: .; CDR3: CASSEGLSGNTIYF; DNA: TGTGCCAGCTCGGAGGGCCTCTCTGGAAACACCATATATTTT
D: .; V: TRBV27; J: TRBJ2-3; size: few; CDR3: CASSFGGLRTDTQYF; DNA: TGTGCCAGCAGTTTCGGGGGTCTTCGGACAGATACGCAGTATTTT
D: TRBD1; V: TRBV5-1; J: TRBJ2-3; size: few; CDR3: CASSRDRTADTQYF; DNA: TGCGCCAGCAGTCGGGACAGGACGGCAGATACGCAGTATTTT
D: TRBD2; V: TRBV7-9; J: TRBJ2-7; size: few; CDR3: CASTKLAGGHEQYF; DNA: TGTGCCAGCACGAAACTAGCGGGGGGCCACGAGCAGTACTTC
D: .; V: TRBV2; J: TRBJ2-7; size: few; CDR3: CASKKGGGAYEQYF; DNA: TGTGCCAGCAAGAAAGGGGGAGGAGCCTACGAGCAGTACTTC
D: .; V: TRBV7-2; J: TRBJ2-1; size: .; CDR3: CASSYLASGSRNEQFF; DNA: TGTGCCAGCAGCTACCTGGCCTCCGGGAGCAGAAATGAGCAGTTCTTC
D: TRBD1; V: TRBV2; J: TRBJ1-2; size: .; CDR3: CASSEVGQGKYGYTF; DNA: TGTGCCAGCAGTGAGGTCGGACAGGGGAAGTATGGCTACACCTTC